This T cell receptor beta chain was recovered during a study of Graves' ophthalmopathy and Graves' hyperthyroidism. Study as a whole: Peripheral blood was gathered at first diagnosis, ahead of any treatment whatsoever.

RNA transcripts were the template, and TCR beta CDR3 regions were amplified from them. HTBI primers served in a first-round RT-PCR, which a second-round multiplex PCR followed. TCRdb processed the multiplex PCR reads anew with MiXCR; each CDR3 protein has one entry. Here the sample spans some 150,000 distinct CDR3 sequences, just under 40% being singletons. Points on this clonotype: Its antigen is still unknown.

Out of about 9.6 ml of fresh peripheral blood, PBMCs were obtained. V dropped 4 bases and J dropped 10 bases, with 15 bases sitting between them. CDR1 SGHRS and CDR2 YFSETQ come from the germline V gene. The CDR3 consists of 13 residues. Study findings and constraints: The authors also found most expanded thyroid clonotypes above 0.001 frequency in blood. The model achieved 70.59% sensitivity and 72% to 75% specificity for ophthalmopathy progression.

The V call is TRBV5-1, the J call TRBJ1-5; TRBD1 is a possible D gene (5 bases). This sequence was found in a man aged 30 to 45 with Graves' ophthalmopathy. The sample comprised peripheral blood. The CDR3 here is CASSLGVEHPQHF. For the CDR3, the DNA is TGCGCCAGCAGCCTGGGGGTGGAGCACCCCCAGCATTTT.